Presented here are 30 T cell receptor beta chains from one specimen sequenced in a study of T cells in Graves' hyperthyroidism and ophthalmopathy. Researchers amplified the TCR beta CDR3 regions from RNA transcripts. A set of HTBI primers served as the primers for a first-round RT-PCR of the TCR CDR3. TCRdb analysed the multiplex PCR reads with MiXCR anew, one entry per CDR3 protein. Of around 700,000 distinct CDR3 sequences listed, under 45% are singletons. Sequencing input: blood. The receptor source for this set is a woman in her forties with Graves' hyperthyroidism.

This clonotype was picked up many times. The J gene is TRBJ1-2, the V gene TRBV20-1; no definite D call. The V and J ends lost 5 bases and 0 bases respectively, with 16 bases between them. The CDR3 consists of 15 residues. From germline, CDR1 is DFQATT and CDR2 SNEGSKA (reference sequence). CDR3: CSARLHVGSNYGYTF. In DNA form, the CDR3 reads TGCAGTGCTCGCCTTCACGTTGGGTCTAACTATGGCTACACCTTC.

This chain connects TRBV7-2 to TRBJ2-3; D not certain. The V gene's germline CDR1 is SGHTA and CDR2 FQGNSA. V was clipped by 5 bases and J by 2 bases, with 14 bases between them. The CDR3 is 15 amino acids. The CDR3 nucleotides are TGTGCCAGCAGCCAAGGAGTCAGCCCCACAGATACGCAGTATTTT. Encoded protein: CASSQGVSPTDTQYF.

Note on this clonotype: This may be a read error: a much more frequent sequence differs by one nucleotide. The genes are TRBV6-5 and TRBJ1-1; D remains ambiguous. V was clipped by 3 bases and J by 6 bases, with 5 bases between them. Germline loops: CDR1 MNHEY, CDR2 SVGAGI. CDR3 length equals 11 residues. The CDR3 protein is CASSYMAEAFF. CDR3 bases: TGTGCCAGCAGTTATATGGCTGAAGCTTTCTTT.

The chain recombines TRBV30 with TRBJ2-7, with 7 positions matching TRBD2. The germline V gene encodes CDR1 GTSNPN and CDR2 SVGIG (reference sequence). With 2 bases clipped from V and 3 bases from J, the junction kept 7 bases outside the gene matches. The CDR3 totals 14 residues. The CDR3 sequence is CAWSPGLDGYEQYF. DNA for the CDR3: TGTGCCTGGAGTCCCGGACTAGACGGCTACGAGCAGTACTTC.

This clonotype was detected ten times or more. This CDR3 reads CASSLQIGRETQYF. The CDR3 DNA sequence: TGTGCCAGCAGCCTGCAGATAGGTCGGGAGACCCAGTACTTC. The V and J genes are TRBV7-6 and TRBJ2-5; no firm D call. The CDR3 runs to 14 residues. CDR1 is SGHVS, CDR2 FNYEAQ, per germline. Trimming stripped 5 bases from V and 5 bases from J, with 15 bases between.

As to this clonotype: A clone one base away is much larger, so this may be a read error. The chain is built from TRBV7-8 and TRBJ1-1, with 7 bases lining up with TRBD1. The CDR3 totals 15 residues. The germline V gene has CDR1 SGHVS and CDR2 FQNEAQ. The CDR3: CASSFRQGLNTEASF. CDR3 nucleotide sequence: TGTGCCAGCAGCTTTCGACAGGGTCTGAACACTGAAGCTTCCTTT.

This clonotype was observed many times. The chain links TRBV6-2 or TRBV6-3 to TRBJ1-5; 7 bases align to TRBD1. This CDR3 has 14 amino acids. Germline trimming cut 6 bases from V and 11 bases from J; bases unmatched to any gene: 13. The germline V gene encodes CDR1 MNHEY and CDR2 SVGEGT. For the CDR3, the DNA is TGTGCCAGCAGCCTAGGACAGGAACCTCCGTCCCAGCATTTT. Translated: CASSLGQEPPSQHF.

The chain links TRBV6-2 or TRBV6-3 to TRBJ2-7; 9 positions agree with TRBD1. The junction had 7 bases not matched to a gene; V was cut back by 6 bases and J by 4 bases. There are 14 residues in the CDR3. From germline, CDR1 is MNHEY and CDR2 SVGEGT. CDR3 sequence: CASRTAGQGYEQYF. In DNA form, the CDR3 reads TGTGCCAGCAGAACCGCGGGACAGGGATACGAGCAGTACTTC.

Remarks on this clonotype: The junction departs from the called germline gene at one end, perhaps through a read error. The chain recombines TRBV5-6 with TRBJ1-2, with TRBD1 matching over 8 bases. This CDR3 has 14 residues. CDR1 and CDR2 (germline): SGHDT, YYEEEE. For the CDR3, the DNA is TGTGCCAGCAGCACGACAGGGGTAGTTGGTGGCTCCACCTTC. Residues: CASSTTGVVGGSTF.

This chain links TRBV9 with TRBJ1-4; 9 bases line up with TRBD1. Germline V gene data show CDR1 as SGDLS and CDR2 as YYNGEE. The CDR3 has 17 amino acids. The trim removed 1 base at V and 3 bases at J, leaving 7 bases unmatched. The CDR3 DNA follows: TGTGCCAGCAGCGTATTGGGGGGACAGGGCTCTAATGAAAAACTGTTTTTT. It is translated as CASSVLGGQGSNEKLFF.

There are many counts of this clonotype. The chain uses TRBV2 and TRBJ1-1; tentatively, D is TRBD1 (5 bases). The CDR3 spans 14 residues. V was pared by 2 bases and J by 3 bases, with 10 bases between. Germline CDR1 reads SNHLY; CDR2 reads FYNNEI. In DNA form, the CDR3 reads TGTGCCAGCAGTGAACAAGGAGGGGACACTGAAGCTTTCTTT. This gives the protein CASSEQGGDTEAFF.

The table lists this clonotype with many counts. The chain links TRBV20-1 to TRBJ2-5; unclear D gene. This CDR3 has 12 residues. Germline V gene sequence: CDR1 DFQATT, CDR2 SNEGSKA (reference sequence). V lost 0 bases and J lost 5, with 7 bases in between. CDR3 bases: TGCAGTGCTAGAGATCTTGACGAGACCCAGTACTTC. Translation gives CSARDLDETQYF.

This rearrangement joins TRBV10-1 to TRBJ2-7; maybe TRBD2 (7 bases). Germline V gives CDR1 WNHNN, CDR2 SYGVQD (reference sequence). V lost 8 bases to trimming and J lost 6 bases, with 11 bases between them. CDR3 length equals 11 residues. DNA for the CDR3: TGCGCCAGCGGGGGGGCCCGCGAGCAGTACTTC. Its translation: CASGGAREQYF.

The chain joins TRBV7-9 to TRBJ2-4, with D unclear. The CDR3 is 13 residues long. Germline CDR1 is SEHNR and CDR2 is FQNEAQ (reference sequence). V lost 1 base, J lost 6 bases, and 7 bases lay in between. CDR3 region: CASSLGQRNIQYF. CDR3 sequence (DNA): TGTGCCAGCAGCTTAGGGCAGAGAAACATTCAGTACTTC.

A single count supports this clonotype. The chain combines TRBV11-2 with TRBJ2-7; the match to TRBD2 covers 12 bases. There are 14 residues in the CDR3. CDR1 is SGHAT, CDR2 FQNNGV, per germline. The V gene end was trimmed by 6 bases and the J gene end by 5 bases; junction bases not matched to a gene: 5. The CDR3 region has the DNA TGTGCCAGCAGACTAGCGGGAGGTCTCGACGAGCAGTACTTC. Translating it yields CASRLAGGLDEQYF.

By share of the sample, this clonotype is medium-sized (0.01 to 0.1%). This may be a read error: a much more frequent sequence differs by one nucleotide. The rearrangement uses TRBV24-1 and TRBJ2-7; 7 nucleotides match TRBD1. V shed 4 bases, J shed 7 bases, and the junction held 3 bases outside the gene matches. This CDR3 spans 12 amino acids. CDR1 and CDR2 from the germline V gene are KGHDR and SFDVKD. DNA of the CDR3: TGTGCCACCAGTGAGACAGGGCGAGAGCAGTACTTC. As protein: CATSETGREQYF.

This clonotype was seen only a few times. CDR3 loop: CASSLGFGTGELFF. The CDR3 DNA sequence: TGTGCCAGCAGCTTAGGTTTCGGGACCGGGGAGCTGTTTTTT. V gene TRBV7-2 combines with J gene TRBJ2-2; D unclear. Germline CDR1 SGHTA, CDR2 FQGNSA. The CDR3 contains 14 residues. Trimming cost V 1 base and J 5 bases, with 8 bases left between them. Full variable domain (outside the CDR3, taken from reference TRBV7-2 and TRBJ2-2): GAGVSQSPSNKVTEKGKDVELRCDPISGHTALYWYRQSLGQGLEFLIYFQGNSAPDKSGLPSDRFSAERTGGSVSTLTIQRTQQEDSAVYLCASSLGFGTGELFFGEGSRLTVL.

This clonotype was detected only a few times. The DNA for the CDR3 is TGTGCCAGCAGTTTACGTGGAGGGGAACGCAATCAGCCCCAGCATTTT. It specifies CASSLRGGERNQPQHF. This sequence joins TRBV27 and TRBJ1-5, with D possibly being TRBD1 (5 bases). The V gene's germline CDR1 is MNHEY and CDR2 SMNVEV (reference sequence). This CDR3 region has 16 residues. V lost 2 bases and J lost 2, with 13 bases in between.

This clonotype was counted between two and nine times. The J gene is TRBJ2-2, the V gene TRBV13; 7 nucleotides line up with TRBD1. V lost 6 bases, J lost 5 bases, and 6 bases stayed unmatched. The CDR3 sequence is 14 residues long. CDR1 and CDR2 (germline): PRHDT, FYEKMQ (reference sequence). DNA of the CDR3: TGTGCCAGCAGTCTACAGGGGCGGACCGGGGAGCTGTTTTTT. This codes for CASSLQGRTGELFF. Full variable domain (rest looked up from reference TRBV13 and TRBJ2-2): AAGVIQSPRHLIKEKRETATLKCYPIPRHDTVYWYQQGPGQDPQFLISFYEKMQSDKGSIPDRFSAQQFSDYHSELNMSSLELGDSALYFCASSLQGRTGELFFGEGSRLTVL.

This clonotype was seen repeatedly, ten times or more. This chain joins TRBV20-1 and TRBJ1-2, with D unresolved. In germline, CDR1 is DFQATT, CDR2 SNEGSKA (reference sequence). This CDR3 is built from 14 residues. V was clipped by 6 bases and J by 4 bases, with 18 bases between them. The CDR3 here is CSAPPVAGSYGYTF. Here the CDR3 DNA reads TGCAGTGCCCCCCCGGTGGCAGGAAGCTATGGCTACACCTTC.

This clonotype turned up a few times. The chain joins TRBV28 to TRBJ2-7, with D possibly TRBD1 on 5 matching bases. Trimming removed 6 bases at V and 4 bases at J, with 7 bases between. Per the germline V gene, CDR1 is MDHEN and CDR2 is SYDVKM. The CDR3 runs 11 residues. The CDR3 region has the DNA TGTGCCAGCAGGACAGCTTACGAGCAGTACTTC. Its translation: CASRTAYEQYF.

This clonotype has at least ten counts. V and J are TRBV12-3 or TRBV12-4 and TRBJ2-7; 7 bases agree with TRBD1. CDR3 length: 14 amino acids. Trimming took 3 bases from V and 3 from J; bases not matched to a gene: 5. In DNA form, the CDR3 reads TGTGCCAGCAGTTTGGTAGGGGACAGCTACGAGCAGTACTTC. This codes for CASSLVGDSYEQYF.

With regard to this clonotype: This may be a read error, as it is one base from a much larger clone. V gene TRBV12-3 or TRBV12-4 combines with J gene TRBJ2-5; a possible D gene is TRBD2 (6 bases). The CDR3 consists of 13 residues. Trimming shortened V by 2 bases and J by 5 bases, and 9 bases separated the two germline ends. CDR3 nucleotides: TGTGCCAGCAGTTTACATGGGAGGGAGACCCAGTACTTC. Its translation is CASSLHGRETQYF.

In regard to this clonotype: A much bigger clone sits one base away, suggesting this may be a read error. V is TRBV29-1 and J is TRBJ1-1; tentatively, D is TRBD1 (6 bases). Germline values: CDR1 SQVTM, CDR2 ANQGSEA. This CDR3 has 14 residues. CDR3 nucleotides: TGCAGCGCCGAACTTCAGGGGTCGAACACTGAAGCTTCCTTT. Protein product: CSAELQGSNTEASF. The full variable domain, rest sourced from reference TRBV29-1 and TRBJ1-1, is SAVISQKPSRDICQRGTSLTIQCQVDSQVTMMFWYRQQPGQSLTLIATANQGSEATYESGFVIDKFPISRPNLTFSTLTVSNMSPEDSSIYLCSAELQGSNTEASFGQGTRLTVV.

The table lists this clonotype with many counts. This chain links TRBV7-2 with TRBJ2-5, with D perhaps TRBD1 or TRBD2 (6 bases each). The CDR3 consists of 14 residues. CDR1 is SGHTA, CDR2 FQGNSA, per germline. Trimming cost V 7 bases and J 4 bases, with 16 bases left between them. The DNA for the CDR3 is TGTGCCAGCACCCAAACCAGGGGAGGAGAGACCCAGTACTTC. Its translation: CASTQTRGGETQYF.

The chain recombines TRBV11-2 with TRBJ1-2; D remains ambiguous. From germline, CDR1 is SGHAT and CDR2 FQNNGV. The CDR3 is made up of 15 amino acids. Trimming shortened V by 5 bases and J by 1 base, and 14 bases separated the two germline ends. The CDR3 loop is CASSRRASFNYGYTF. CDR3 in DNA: TGTGCCAGCAGCCGGAGGGCGAGTTTTAACTATGGCTACACCTTC.

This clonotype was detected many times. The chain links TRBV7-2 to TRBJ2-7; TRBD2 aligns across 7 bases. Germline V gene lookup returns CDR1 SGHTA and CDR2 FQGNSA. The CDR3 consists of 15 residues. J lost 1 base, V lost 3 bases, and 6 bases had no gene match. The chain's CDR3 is CASSFSSGVSYEQYF. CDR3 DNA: TGTGCCAGCAGCTTTTCAAGCGGGGTTTCCTACGAGCAGTACTTC.

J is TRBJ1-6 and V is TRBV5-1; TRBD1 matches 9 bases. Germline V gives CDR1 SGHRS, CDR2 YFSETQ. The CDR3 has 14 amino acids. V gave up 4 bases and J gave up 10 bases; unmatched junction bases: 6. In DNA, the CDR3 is TGCGCCAGCAGCGACGGACAGGGGAGCTCACCCCTCCACTTT. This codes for CASSDGQGSSPLHF. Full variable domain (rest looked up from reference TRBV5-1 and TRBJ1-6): KAGVTQTPRYLIKTRGQQVTLSCSPISGHRSVSWYQQTPGQGLQFLFEYFSETQRNKGNFPGRFSGRQFSNSRSEMNVSTLELGDSALYLCASSDGQGSSPLHFGNGTRLTVT.

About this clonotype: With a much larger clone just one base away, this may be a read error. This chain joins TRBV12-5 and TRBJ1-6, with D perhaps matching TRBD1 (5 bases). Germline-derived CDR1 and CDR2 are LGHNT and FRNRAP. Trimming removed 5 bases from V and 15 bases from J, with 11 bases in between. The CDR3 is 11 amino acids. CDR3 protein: CASGARQRLHF. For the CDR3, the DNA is TGTGCTAGTGGTGCGAGACAGCGCCTCCACTTT.

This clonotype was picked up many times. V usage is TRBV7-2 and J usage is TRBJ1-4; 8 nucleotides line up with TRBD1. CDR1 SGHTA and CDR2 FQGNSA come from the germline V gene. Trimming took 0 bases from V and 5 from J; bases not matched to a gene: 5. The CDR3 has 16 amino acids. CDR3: CASSLALGQGNEKLFF. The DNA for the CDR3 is TGTGCCAGCAGCTTAGCGCTCGGACAGGGAAATGAAAAACTGTTTTTT.